The rows below give T cell receptor beta chains drawn from one sample of a study of T cell responses to AZD1222 COVID-19 vaccine. The data were produced by immunoSEQ multiplex PCR, yet TCRdb's version contains in-frame clones alone and is incomplete. Among roughly 270,000 clones listed, 85% to 95% were seen once. The sequences come from peripheral blood, collected 28 days after the second AZD1222 dose. These receptors were collected from an adult who received the AZD1222 COVID-19 vaccine. CDR3s include the opening cysteine and the closing phenylalanine or tryptophan. A D gene is named only where the DNA matches it firmly. Rows may omit the clone size; those that give it use once, few, many or a size class.

>NA|TRBV3-1/TRBV3-2|TRBJ2-2|NA
CASSHRRNTGELFF
TGTGCCAGCAGCCACAGGCGTAACACCGGGGAGCTGTTTTTT
>once|TRBV5-5|TRBJ2-2|TRBD1
CASSLEGGKNTGELFF
TGTGCCAGCAGCTTGGAAGGGGGCAAAAACACCGGGGAGCTGTTTTTT
>NA|TRBV5-5|TRBJ2-5|NA
CASSPPAPAETQYF
TGTGCCAGCAGCCCCCCCGCTCCGGCGGAGACCCAGTACTTC
>NA|TRBV6-5|TRBJ1-2|NA
CASSTLAGLYGYTF
TGTGCCAGCAGTACCCTCGCCGGGCTCTATGGCTACACCTTC
>NA|TRBV28|TRBJ1-1|NA
CASSLGLMNTEAFF
TGTGCCAGCAGTTTAGGACTTATGAACACTGAAGCTTTCTTT
>NA|TRBV15|TRBJ1-5|TRBD1
CATRTDRGHQPQHF
TGTGCCACCCGGACTGACAGGGGGCATCAGCCCCAGCATTTT
>NA|TRBV5-8|TRBJ1-5|NA
CASSPGTSSNQPQHF
TGTGCCAGCAGCCCGGGAACTTCCAGCAATCAGCCCCAGCATTTT
>once|TRBV20-1|TRBJ1-5|NA
CSAGGQPNQPQHF
TGCAGTGCTGGTGGACAGCCTAATCAGCCCCAGCATTTT
>NA|TRBV28|TRBJ2-7|TRBD1
CASSPDWTGPYEQYF
TGTGCCAGCAGTCCTGACTGGACAGGCCCCTACGAGCAGTACTTC
>NA|TRBV14|TRBJ2-7|TRBD1
CASSRDRGYEQYF
TGTGCCAGCAGCAGGGACAGGGGTTACGAGCAGTACTTC
>NA|TRBV3-1/TRBV3-2|TRBJ1-4|NA
CASSLTGSGSEKLFF
TGTGCCAGCAGCCTCACAGGCTCGGGTAGCGAAAAACTGTTTTTT
>NA|TRBV10-3|TRBJ1-5|NA
CAISAAGFDQPQHF
TGTGCCATCAGTGCCGCAGGTTTCGACCAGCCCCAGCATTTT
>NA|TRBV7-2|TRBJ1-2|TRBD1
CASSPTGGGGYTF
TGTGCCAGCAGCCCGACAGGGGGCGGTGGCTACACCTTC